These 28 T cell receptor beta chains originate from one sample sequenced in a study of cytomegalovirus exposure and HLA in healthy donors. The study ran its PCR with 60 Vbeta and 13 Jbeta primers. Only in-frame clones appear in the TCRdb table, and some are missing; sequencing was by immunoSEQ multiplex PCR. The sample has about 140,000 clones; over 60% are singletons. The sample taken for sequencing was PBMCs. The receptor set was obtained from a man between 35 and 55 years old in good health and CMV-seronegative.

The chain links TRBV7-2 to TRBJ1-1, with 7 bases matching TRBD1. CDR1 is SGHTA and CDR2 is FQGNSA in the germline V gene. The CDR3 contains 13 residues. V was clipped by 2 bases and J by 8 bases; unmatched bases: 5. The CDR3 DNA sequence: TGTGCCAGCAGCTTATCGGTACAGGGGGAAGCTTTCTTT. It codes for CASSLSVQGEAFF.

This clone was observed a single time. The rearrangement uses TRBV29-1 and TRBJ1-5; D gene ambiguous. Trimming left V 6 bases short and J 6 bases short, with 15 bases between. This CDR3 has 13 amino acids. Germline V gene sequence: CDR1 SQVTM, CDR2 ANQGSEA. For the CDR3, the DNA is TGCAGCGTAAGAACCGGAGAGTCTCAGCCCCAGCATTTT. Protein: CSVRTGESQPQHF.

This clone was seen more than once but under ten times. V is TRBV27 and J is TRBJ1-2; D possibly corresponds to TRBD1 (6 bases). CDR1 MNHEY and CDR2 SMNVEV come from the germline V gene (reference sequence). Trimming removed 5 bases from V and 7 bases from J, with 11 bases in between. CDR3 length equals 12 residues. CDR3 nucleotides: TGTGCCAGCAGTACTCGGACAGCTGGCTACACCTTC. This codes for CASSTRTAGYTF.

The J gene is TRBJ2-1, the V gene TRBV28, with D tentatively TRBD1 (5 bases). Germline CDR1 MDHEN, CDR2 SYDVKM. The germline V and J ends were trimmed by 4 bases and 3 bases, with 19 bases remaining between them. This CDR3 region has 17 residues. CDR3 DNA: TGTGCCAGCAGTTCCTCATCTCAGGGAATGGGCTACAATGAGCAGTTCTTC. Its protein is CASSSSSQGMGYNEQFF.

Worth noting for this clone: The junction does not match germline at one end; this may be a read error. This chain joins TRBV7-3 and TRBJ2-6; a possible D gene is TRBD1 (5 bases). CDR3 size: 17 residues. The germline V gene encodes CDR1 SGHTA and CDR2 FQGTGA. The DNA of the CDR3 is TGTGCCAGCAGCTTATACCCCCTGAACTCTGGGGCCAACGTCCTGACCTTC. This sequence encodes CASSLYPLNSGANVLTF.

The CDR3 loop reads CASSLLPAGVNEQYF. In DNA, the CDR3 is TGTGCCAGCAGCTTACTCCCAGCGGGAGTTAACGAGCAGTACTTC. The chain recombines TRBV7-9 with TRBJ2-7; 8 nucleotides align to TRBD2. Trimming took 2 bases from V and 5 from J; bases not matched to a gene: 8. The germline V gene encodes CDR1 SEHNR and CDR2 FQNEAQ (reference sequence). This CDR3 is 15 amino acids long.

In DNA, the CDR3 is TGTGCCAGCAGCAGGAGGACAGGCAACCTAAACCATGGCTACACCTTC. Protein: CASSRRTGNLNHGYTF. The chain has TRBV21-1 and TRBJ1-2; the table names TRBD1, a call not compared with the DNA. TRBV21-1 is classified as a pseudogene. The CDR3 is 16 amino acids.

This clone has more than one count but fewer than ten. The rearrangement uses TRBV7-8 and TRBJ1-5; D remains ambiguous. The CDR3 length is 16 residues. V lost 3 bases, J lost 3 bases, and 15 bases lay in between. Germline V CDR1 and CDR2: SGHVS, FQNEAQ. CDR3 in DNA: TGTGCCAGCAGCTTTGGTCCTAGTCTGAACAATCAGCCCCAGCATTTT. Its translation is CASSFGPSLNNQPQHF.

This clone was seen a handful of times. The gene calls are TRBV5-4 and TRBJ2-3, with 7 bases lining up with TRBD1. The ends lost 2 bases at V and 6 bases at J; junction bases unmatched: 9. CDR1 and CDR2 (germline): SGHNT, YYREEE (reference sequence). The CDR3 covers 15 residues. CDR3 sequence (DNA): TGTGCCAGCAGCTTAAAAGGGACAGCGTGGGATACGCAGTATTTT. Translating gives CASSLKGTAWDTQYF.

The CDR3 loop reads CASSYVAGRNNEQFF. CDR3 nucleotide sequence: TGTGCCAGCAGTTACGTGGCAGGGCGTAACAATGAGCAGTTCTTC. This chain uses TRBV6-5 with TRBJ2-1; TRBD1 is a possible D gene (5 bases). In germline, CDR1 is MNHEY, CDR2 SVGAGI. V was pared by 2 bases and J by 5 bases, with 13 bases between. The CDR3 has 15 residues.

The chain couples TRBV7-2 to TRBJ2-5; D may be TRBD1 (6 bases). There are 13 residues in the CDR3. CDR1 and CDR2 from the germline V gene are SGHTA and FQGNSA. V was shortened by 5 bases and J by 6 bases, with 13 bases between the two germline ends. The CDR3: CASSTGLEKTQYF. The CDR3, as DNA: TGTGCCAGCAGCACAGGGTTAGAAAAGACCCAGTACTTC.

The CDR3 protein is CASSLGGITYEQYF. The CDR3 region has the DNA TGTGCCAGCAGTTTGGGCGGGATTACCTACGAGCAGTACTTC. The V gene is TRBV28, the J gene TRBJ2-7, with D possibly being TRBD2 (6 bases). This CDR3 has 14 residues. The germline CDR1 and CDR2 sequences are MDHEN and SYDVKM. The V gene lost 3 bases and the J gene lost 2 bases, with 11 bases spanning the gap.

The chain employs TRBV10-1 and TRBJ2-7; TRBD1 is a possible D gene (5 bases). This CDR3 region has 13 residues. The V gene lost 7 bases and the J gene lost 4 bases, with 14 bases spanning the gap. Germline V gene lookup returns CDR1 WNHNN and CDR2 SYGVQD (reference sequence). CDR3 residues: CASIKTEIYEQYF. CDR3 in DNA: TGCGCCAGCATAAAGACAGAAATTTACGAGCAGTACTTC.

The chain recombines TRBV7-6 with TRBJ2-5, with D unresolved. The CDR3 has 16 amino acids. V was cut by 1 base and J by 2 bases, with 14 bases left in between. CDR1 is SGHVS, CDR2 FNYEAQ, per germline. The CDR3 DNA reads TGTGCCAGCAGCTTAGGGGTTTTAGCCCTACAAGAGACCCAGTACTTC. Its protein product is CASSLGVLALQETQYF.

This clone was counted only a few times. V and J are TRBV16 and TRBJ2-3; the D gene is possibly TRBD2 (5 bases). CDR1 and CDR2 from the germline V gene are KGHSY and FQNENV. CDR3 length equals 12 residues. The germline V and J ends were trimmed by 2 bases and 7 bases, with 7 bases remaining between them. The CDR3 DNA reads as TGTGCCAGCAGCCAAGGGGAGTATACGCAGTATTTT. It specifies CASSQGEYTQYF.

CDR3 region: CARTRQGEKEKLFF. Here the CDR3 DNA reads TGTGCCAGAACCCGACAGGGTGAGAAAGAAAAACTGTTTTTT. V is TRBV11-1 and J is TRBJ1-4, with TRBD1 matching 7 bases. J lost 8 bases, V lost 9 bases, and 12 bases had no gene match. Germline assignment: CDR1 SGHAT and CDR2 FQDESV (reference sequence). The CDR3 covers 14 residues.

J is TRBJ2-3 and V is TRBV7-3, with 7 bases fitting TRBD1. Germline lookup yields CDR1 SGHTA and CDR2 FQGTGA. The CDR3 is made up of 16 amino acids. J gave up 2 bases and V 5 bases, and 10 bases lay outside the gene matches. The CDR3 region is CASSQRQGGITDTQYF. The CDR3 DNA reads TGTGCCAGCAGCCAGCGACAGGGTGGTATCACAGATACGCAGTATTTT.

The CDR3 DNA reads TGTGCCAGCAGTACTAGCGGGGGGGCGGGAGAGACCCAGTACTTC. It yields the protein CASSTSGGAGETQYF. This chain connects TRBV6-5 to TRBJ2-5; 13 bases are shared with TRBD2. CDR1 is MNHEY and CDR2 is SVGAGI in the germline V gene. Unmatched junction bases numbered 4, after V lost 5 bases and J lost 4 bases. The CDR3 has 15 residues.

This chain joins TRBV29-1 and TRBJ1-6; 7 nucleotides line up with TRBD1. V gave up 4 bases and J gave up 7 bases; unmatched junction bases: 4. This CDR3 is 13 amino acids long. Germline V gene sequence: CDR1 SQVTM, CDR2 ANQGSEA. CDR3 in DNA: TGCAGCGTTGGCGGGACAGTGAATTCACCCCTCCACTTT. Translated: CSVGGTVNSPLHF.

The chain joins TRBV7-6 to TRBJ2-7; 7 nucleotides align to TRBD2. V shed 1 base, J shed 0 bases, and the junction held 0 bases outside the gene matches. Germline V lookup: CDR1 SGHVS, CDR2 FNYEAQ. CDR3 size: 14 residues. As DNA, the CDR3 is TGTGCCAGCAGCTTAGGGGACTACTCCTACGAGCAGTACTTC. Protein sequence: CASSLGDYSYEQYF.

This clone has just a few counts. The chain links TRBV5-1 to TRBJ1-2, with TRBD1 matching over 8 bases. The CDR3 consists of 15 residues. Germline lookup yields CDR1 SGHRS and CDR2 YFSETQ. Trimming took 4 bases from V and 4 from J; bases not matched to a gene: 9. Here the CDR3 DNA reads TGCGCCAGCAGCCCCGGGACAGGCATAACCTATGGCTACACCTTC. This translates into CASSPGTGITYGYTF.

This clone was counted a single time. This rearrangement joins TRBV19 to TRBJ1-2; 9 bases align to TRBD1. The V and J ends lost 7 bases and 3 bases, in that order; junction bases with no gene match: 6. This CDR3 spans 14 amino acids. Germline V gene data show CDR1 as LNHDA and CDR2 as SQIVND (reference sequence). CDR3: CASILGQGDYGYTF. CDR3 in DNA: TGTGCCAGTATTCTGGGACAGGGCGACTATGGCTACACCTTC.

The chain couples TRBV6-5 to TRBJ2-2; 8 nucleotides align to TRBD2. CDR1 and CDR2 (germline): MNHEY, SVGAGI. The CDR3 is 14 amino acids. V lost 8 bases, J lost 0 bases, and 2 bases stayed unmatched. The CDR3 loop is CASELAANTGELFF. The CDR3, as DNA: TGTGCCAGCGAACTAGCGGCGAACACCGGGGAGCTGTTTTTT.

The V and J genes are TRBV4-1 and TRBJ1-1, with a possible D match to TRBD1 (6 bases). CDR3 size: 13 residues. V lost 4 bases to trimming and J lost 4 bases, with 10 bases between them. In germline, CDR1 is MGHRA, CDR2 YSYEKL. The CDR3 loop is CASSPQGSTEAFF. CDR3 bases: TGCGCCAGCAGCCCCCAGGGGTCCACTGAAGCTTTCTTT.

This chain connects TRBV11-3 to TRBJ2-2; 7 bases are a match to TRBD1. With V trimmed by 6 bases and J by 1 base, 5 bases remained unmatched. This CDR3 is built from 15 residues. Germline assignment: CDR1 SGHNT and CDR2 YENEEA. The CDR3 nucleotides read TGTGCCAGCAGTTACAGGGGAGAGAACACCGGGGAGCTGTTTTTT. Protein sequence: CASSYRGENTGELFF.

This chain connects TRBV19 to TRBJ1-1; D might be TRBD1 (6 bases). Germline assignment: CDR1 LNHDA and CDR2 SQIVND (reference sequence). This CDR3 has 12 amino acids. The V end was cut by 6 bases, the J end by 5 bases, with 10 bases between. Written as DNA, the CDR3 is TGTGCCAGTAGGACAGGAGCTACTGAAGCTTTCTTT. This encodes CASRTGATEAFF.

This clone showed up just a few times. This chain joins TRBV4-1 and TRBJ1-3; D unresolved. V was trimmed by 2 bases and J by 0 bases, leaving 5 bases between them. The CDR3 spans 14 residues. Germline lookup yields CDR1 MGHRA and CDR2 YSYEKL. CDR3 region: CASSQSLSGNTIYF. The DNA of the CDR3 is TGCGCCAGCAGCCAATCCCTCTCTGGAAACACCATATATTTT.

This sequence joins TRBV7-3 and TRBJ2-2; 13 bases agree with TRBD2. V gave up 2 bases and J gave up 5 bases; unmatched junction bases: 11. This CDR3 spans 19 amino acids. Germline CDR1 reads SGHTA; CDR2 reads FQGTGA. CDR3 in DNA: TGTGCCAGCAGCTTAGACTTCCTCACTAGCGGGAGGGTAACCGGGGAGCTGTTTTTT. This gives the protein CASSLDFLTSGRVTGELFF.